Below are 18 T cell receptor beta chains sequenced from a single sample in a study of beta chain features in type 1 diabetes. Findings and caveats of the study: TCRB CDR3s from Type 1 diabetes patients were moderately but significantly shorter in all four CD4+ subsets.

These receptors have no known antigen. The investigators reverse transcribed all of the isolated RNA, so they sequenced expressed TCRB transcripts. Sequencing used immunoSEQ multiplex PCR; TCRdb keeps in-frame clones, though not all of them. The table shows 250,000 to 300,000 clones, with approximately 24% occurring only once. Sequencing was carried out using naive CD4+ T cells from blood. The origin of the receptors is a woman in her twenties or thirties with type 1 diabetes.

This clone was detected only a few times. The genes are TRBV4-1 and TRBJ2-7, with 7 bases that match TRBD1. V lost 0 bases, J lost 3 bases, and 8 bases stayed unmatched. Germline loops: CDR1 MGHRA, CDR2 YSYEKL. There are 16 residues in the CDR3. CDR3 residues: CASSQDGGQPYYEQYF. The CDR3 nucleotides are TGCGCCAGCAGCCAAGATGGGGGACAGCCATACTACGAGCAGTACTTC.

This clone has more than one count but fewer than ten. The rearrangement links TRBV4-2 to TRBJ2-7; D might be TRBD1 (6 bases). Trimming cost V 0 bases and J 4 bases, with 13 bases left between them. This CDR3 spans 15 amino acids. Germline values: CDR1 LGHNA, CDR2 YNFKEQ. CDR3 DNA sequence: TGTGCCAGCAGCCAAGATGACCGGACAGCTTACGAGCAGTACTTC. Protein: CASSQDDRTAYEQYF.

This clone was counted between two and nine times. The chain joins TRBV18 to TRBJ2-7; D remains unclear. The CDR3 has 13 residues. Germline loops: CDR1 KGHSH, CDR2 LQKENI. The V end lost 4 bases, the J end lost 4 bases, and 11 bases lay between the germline ends. The CDR3 protein is CASSQEDTYEQYF. As DNA, the CDR3 is TGTGCCAGCTCACAGGAAGACACGTACGAGCAGTACTTC.

This clone was counted a few times. The chain joins TRBV9 to TRBJ2-4; D is unresolved. The V end was cut by 0 bases, the J end by 9 bases, with 13 bases between. Looked up from germline, CDR1 is SGDLS and CDR2 is YYNGEE. This CDR3 has 14 amino acids. Written as DNA, the CDR3 is TGTGCCAGCAGCGTAGGTCAGGAAAAAGGCATTCAGTACTTC. This encodes CASSVGQEKGIQYF.

The chain recombines TRBV6-1 with TRBJ1-2; D perhaps matches TRBD1 (5 bases). There are 14 residues in the CDR3. Between the trimmed V and J ends, which lost 5 bases and 5 bases, there was a span of 15 bases. CDR1 is MNHNS and CDR2 is SASEGT in the germline V gene. CDR3 loop: CASSLQPGEYGYTF. The CDR3 DNA is TGTGCCAGCAGTCTGCAGCCGGGGGAGTATGGCTACACCTTC.

CDR3 sequence: CASSLALAGVDEQYF. The CDR3 DNA sequence: TGTGCCAGCAGCTTAGCCCTAGCGGGAGTGGACGAGCAGTACTTC. The chain uses TRBV7-8 and TRBJ2-7; 10 bases are a match to TRBD2. The CDR3 totals 15 residues. V shed 0 bases and J 5 bases; nucleotides not matched to a gene: 4. The germline V gene has CDR1 SGHVS and CDR2 FQNEAQ. Variable domain in full (rest from reference TRBV7-8 and TRBJ2-7): GAGVSQSPRYKVAKRGQDVALRCDPISGHVSLFWYQQALGQGPEFLTYFQNEAQLDKSGLPSDRFFAERPEGSVSTLKIQRTQQEDSAVYLCASSLALAGVDEQYFGPGTRLTVT.

This clone was seen more than once but under ten times. V usage is TRBV4-1 and J usage is TRBJ1-5; possible D gene TRBD1, 5 bases. The germline V gene encodes CDR1 MGHRA and CDR2 YSYEKL. This CDR3 has 16 residues. Trimming cost V 1 base and J 3 bases, with 13 bases left between them. The CDR3 sequence is CASSQGWGSPNQPQHF. The CDR3 DNA reads as TGCGCCAGCAGCCAAGGGTGGGGCAGTCCCAATCAGCCCCAGCATTTT.

V gene TRBV11-2 combines with J gene TRBJ2-1, with 8 bases fitting TRBD2. Germline CDR1 and CDR2: SGHAT and FQNNGV. This CDR3 contains 16 residues. The ends lost 5 bases at V and 9 bases at J; junction bases unmatched: 15. This CDR3 reads CASSPSLPAGVTEQFF. CDR3 nucleotides: TGTGCCAGCAGCCCTTCTCTCCCAGCGGGAGTAACTGAGCAGTTCTTC.

The rearrangement links TRBV15 to TRBJ2-7; D gene unclear. CDR1 and CDR2 from the germline V gene are LNHNV and YYDKDF (reference sequence). This CDR3 comprises 15 residues. V gave up 1 base and J gave up 2 bases, with 12 bases separating them. CDR3 sequence: CATSRVTQAPYEQYF. The CDR3, as DNA: TGTGCCACCAGCAGAGTCACCCAGGCCCCCTACGAGCAGTACTTC.

The chain joins TRBV25-1 to TRBJ2-3; 7 bases align to TRBD1. V lost 3 bases to trimming and J lost 6 bases; unmatched junction nucleotides: 6. This CDR3 is built from 14 residues. Germline V gene data show CDR1 as MGHDK and CDR2 as SYGVNS. The CDR3 loop reads CASSDGQVGDTQYF. The DNA for the CDR3 is TGTGCCAGCAGTGATGGACAGGTCGGGGATACGCAGTATTTT.

The sample holds a few counts of this clone. CDR3 DNA: TGTGCCTGGAGTGCGGGACTAGCGGGAGGGCCTGGCGGGGAGCTGTTTTTT. It encodes CAWSAGLAGGPGGELFF. J is TRBJ2-2 and V is TRBV30; 16 bases fit TRBD2. The germline V gene encodes CDR1 GTSNPN and CDR2 SVGIG (reference sequence). The CDR3 is 17 residues long. After removal of 1 base from V and 7 bases from J, the junction contained 6 bases not matched to a gene.

A few counts support this clone. V and J are TRBV21-1 and TRBJ1-1; the D call of TRBD1 is as the table states it, not checked on the DNA. TRBV21-1 is a known pseudogene. The CDR3 runs to 13 residues. As DNA, the CDR3 is TGTGCCAGCAGCCGACAGGGAAACACTGAAGCTTTCTTT. This sequence encodes CASSRQGNTEAFF.

This clone was recorded a few times. The V gene is TRBV29-1, the J gene TRBJ2-3; 7 bases line up with TRBD2. The germline gives CDR1 SQVTM, CDR2 ANQGSEA. Trimming cost V 5 bases and J 2 bases; bases outside gene matches: 4. This CDR3 region has 13 residues. CDR3 region: CSVIGTTTDTQYF. CDR3 bases: TGCAGCGTTATCGGGACTACCACAGATACGCAGTATTTT.

This clone has just a few counts. The sample carries other DNA sequences with the same CDR3. This chain connects TRBV30 to TRBJ2-5; perhaps TRBD1 as D (5 bases). The CDR3 covers 12 residues. The V end was cut by 0 bases, the J end by 5 bases, with 7 bases between. CDR1 GTSNPN and CDR2 SVGIG come from the germline V gene (reference sequence). The CDR3 spells CAWSVSGETQYF. The CDR3 coding sequence is TGTGCCTGGAGTGTGTCAGGGGAGACCCAGTACTTC.

This clone was observed a handful of times. The chain carries TRBV28 and TRBJ2-6; a weak D match, TRBD2 (5 bases). The length of the CDR3 is 16 residues. Trimming cost V 2 bases and J 1 base, with 9 bases left between them. Per germline, CDR1 MDHEN and CDR2 SYDVKM. The CDR3 nucleotides read TGTGCCAGCAGTTTAGGAGGACGGTCTGGGGCCAACGTCCTGACTTTC. Translated: CASSLGGRSGANVLTF.

V is TRBV25-1 and J is TRBJ2-1; 8 positions agree with TRBD1. Losses at the gene ends were 3 bases for V and 9 bases for J; bases not matched to a gene: 7. The germline CDR1 and CDR2 sequences are MGHDK and SYGVNS. The CDR3 spans 14 residues. The CDR3 region has the DNA TGTGCCAGCAGTGATGGACAGGGTAGCGGTGAGCAGTTCTTC. Its translation is CASSDGQGSGEQFF.

This clone has a handful of counts. The genes are TRBV25-1 and TRBJ2-5, with D maybe TRBD2 (5 bases). The CDR3 loop spans 15 amino acids. CDR1 is MGHDK, CDR2 SYGVNS, per germline. V lost 4 bases to trimming and J lost 5 bases, with 17 bases between them. The CDR3 sequence is CASSGFEGLGETQYF. The CDR3 nucleotides read TGTGCCAGCAGTGGGTTTGAGGGTTTGGGGGAGACCCAGTACTTC.

The chain has TRBV5-1 and TRBJ2-1; D not certain. CDR3 length: 15 amino acids. V was trimmed by 0 bases and J by 2 bases, leaving 9 bases between them. CDR1 is SGHRS and CDR2 is YFSETQ in the germline V gene. The CDR3 sequence: CASSLGSSAYNEQFF. DNA for the CDR3: TGCGCCAGCAGCTTGGGGAGTTCCGCCTACAATGAGCAGTTCTTC.